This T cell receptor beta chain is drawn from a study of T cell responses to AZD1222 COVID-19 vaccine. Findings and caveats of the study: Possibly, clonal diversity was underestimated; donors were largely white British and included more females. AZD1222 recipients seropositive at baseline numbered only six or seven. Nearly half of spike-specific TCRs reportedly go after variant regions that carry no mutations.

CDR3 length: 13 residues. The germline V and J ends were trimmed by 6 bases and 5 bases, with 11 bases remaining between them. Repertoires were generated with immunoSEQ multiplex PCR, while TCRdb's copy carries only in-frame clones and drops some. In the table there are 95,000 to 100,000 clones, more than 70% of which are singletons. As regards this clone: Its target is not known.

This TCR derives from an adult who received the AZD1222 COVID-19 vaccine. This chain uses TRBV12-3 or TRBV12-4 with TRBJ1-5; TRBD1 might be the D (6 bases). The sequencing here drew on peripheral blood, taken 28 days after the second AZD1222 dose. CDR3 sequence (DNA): TGTGCCAGCAGATCGGGACACGATCAGCCCCAGCATTTT. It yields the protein CASRSGHDQPQHF.